This TCR beta chain stems from a study of blood T cell repertoires in COVID-19. On the study more broadly: T cells, B-cell-depleted T cells, or PBMCs provided the cDNA or gDNA that served as material.

The V and J ends lost 2 bases and 9 bases respectively, with 17 bases between them. The CDR3 is 15 amino acids. The germline V gene encodes CDR1 GTSNPN and CDR2 SVGIG (reference sequence). Profiling relied on immunoSEQ multiplex PCR, and the TCRdb table lists in-frame clones only, not all of them. This sample has around 270,000 clones, with approximately 89% found just once. The source material was PBMCs or T cells enriched from blood (not recorded which). The receptor comes from a woman aged 40 to 50 who had been exposed to COVID-19. The rearrangement joins TRBV30 to TRBJ1-6; possible D gene TRBD1, 5 bases. The CDR3 DNA reads as TGTGCCTGGAGTAAGGGGAGGAGCGTTCTTTCACCCCTCCACTTT. As protein: CAWSKGRSVLSPLHF.